This TCR beta chain came from a study of OX40 agonist ivuxolimab in advanced cancers. Data came from immunoSEQ multiplex PCR; TCRdb stores just in-frame clones and leaves some out. The sample comprises tens of thousands of clones, approximately 85% of which are singletons, and more than 30% rests with the top ten. Deletions cut 2 bases from V and 5 bases from J, with 13 bases between. Per the germline V gene, CDR1 is LGHNA and CDR2 is YNFKEQ. The CDR3 is 16 amino acids. Sequencing used CD4+ or CD8+ T cells sorted from blood, obtained in a trial of the OX40 agonist ivuxolimab. The chain joins TRBV4-2 to TRBJ1-6, with D unresolved. The TCR originated in an adult with an advanced solid tumor such as melanoma, head and neck, liver or kidney cancer. CDR3 sequence: CASSQWKEAHNSPLHF. The CDR3 region has the DNA TGTGCCAGCAGCCAATGGAAGGAGGCTCATAATTCACCCCTCCACTTT.